This T cell receptor beta chain appears in the sequencing data of a study of breast tumors, draining lymph nodes, adjacent tissues. Broader study findings: Tumors had less TCR diversity than lymph nodes, more than nontumor tissue. Findings are consistent with lymph node origin and intratumoral expansion of most tumor T cells. Tumor and nontumor repertoires were significantly more similar in luminal-like than in basal-like breast cancer. Data only fit, rather than demonstrated, lymph node origin of most tumor T cells.

In TCRdb, the multiplex PCR reads were re-called with MiXCR into one record per CDR3 protein. The sample has over 100,000 distinct CDR3 sequences, 20% to 25% seen once. Axillary draining lymph nodes of breast cancer patients supplied the node samples. The CDR3 extends over 11 amino acids. The germline V and J ends were trimmed by 1 base and 9 bases, with 4 bases remaining between them. Looked up from germline, CDR1 is SEHNR and CDR2 is FQNEAQ (reference sequence). This clonotype was seen many times. What it binds is not known. The sample was axillary lymph node tissue. The rearrangement links TRBV7-9 to TRBJ2-1; D is undetermined. The sequence was obtained from a female donor with breast cancer. Some clones in this sample may be carry-over from other donors' samples. CDR3 amino acids: CASSLDSEQFF. CDR3 in DNA: TGTGCCAGCAGCTTAGATTCTGAGCAGTTCTTC.